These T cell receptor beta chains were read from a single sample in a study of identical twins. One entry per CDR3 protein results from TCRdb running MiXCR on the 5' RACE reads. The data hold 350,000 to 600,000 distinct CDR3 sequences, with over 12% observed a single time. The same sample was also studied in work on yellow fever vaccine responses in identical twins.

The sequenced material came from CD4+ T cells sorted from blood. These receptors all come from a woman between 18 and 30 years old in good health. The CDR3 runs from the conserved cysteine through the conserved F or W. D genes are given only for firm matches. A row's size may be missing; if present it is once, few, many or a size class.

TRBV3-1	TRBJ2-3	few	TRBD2	TGTGCCAGCAGCCAAGATTGGGGGGGGTCCACAGATACGCAGTATTTT	CASSQDWGGSTDTQYF
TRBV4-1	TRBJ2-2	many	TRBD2	TGCGCCAGCAGCCAAGAGCAACCTGGTCGAGCGGGAGTCACCGGGGAGCTGTTTTTT	CASSQEQPGRAGVTGELFF
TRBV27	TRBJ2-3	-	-	TGTGCCAGCAGTTTAGGTCGACTGAGCACAGATACGCAGTATTTT	CASSLGRLSTDTQYF
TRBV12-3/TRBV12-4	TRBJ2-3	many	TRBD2	TGTGCCAGCAGTCCTCGACGTTGGCGGGAGGCGGATACGCAGTATTTT	CASSPRRWREADTQYF
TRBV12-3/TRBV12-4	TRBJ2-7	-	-	TGTGCCAGCAGTCGAGAACAGGGATCGGTTCGCGAGCAGTACTTC	CASSREQGSVREQYF
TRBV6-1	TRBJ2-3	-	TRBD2	TGTGCCAGCAGGGTCACCGGGACTAGCGGGACAGATACGCAGTATTTT	CASRVTGTSGTDTQYF
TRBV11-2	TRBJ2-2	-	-	TGTGCCAGCAGCCCCGGGTTTGGGGGGCGCGGTGACACCGGGGAGCTGTTTTTT	CASSPGFGGRGDTGELFF
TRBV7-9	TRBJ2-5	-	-	TGTGCCAGCAGCTCCCGTGGAGTGGAGACCCAGTACTTC	CASSSRGVETQYF
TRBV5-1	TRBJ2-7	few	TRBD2	TGCGCCAGCAGCCGGGGGGTGACCCAGGGCCTAGGCGAGCAGTACTTC	CASSRGVTQGLGEQYF
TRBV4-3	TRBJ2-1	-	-	TGCGCCAGCAGCCAAGATCTCGGGCTGGGGAATGAGCAGTTCTTC	CASSQDLGLGNEQFF
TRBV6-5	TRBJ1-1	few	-	TGTGCCAGCAGCTACACCTTGAACACTGAAGCTTTCTTT	CASSYTLNTEAFF
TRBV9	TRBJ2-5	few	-	TGTGCCAGCAGCGTGGGTGGAGTTCGACAAGAGACCCAGTACTTC	CASSVGGVRQETQYF
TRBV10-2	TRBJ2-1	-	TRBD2	TGCGCCAGCAGACTAGCGGGATCGGCCAATGAGCAGTTCTTC	CASRLAGSANEQFF
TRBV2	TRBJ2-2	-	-	TGTGCCACCTTGGTTTCGGGGGCGCGTACCGGGGAGCTGTTTTTT	CATLVSGARTGELFF
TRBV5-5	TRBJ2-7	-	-	TGTGCCAGCAGCTTGGAGAGCAGGGGAGGCTACGAGCAGTACTTC	CASSLESRGGYEQYF
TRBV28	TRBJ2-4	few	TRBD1	TGTGCCAGCAGCCCACAGGGGACGAACATTCAGTACTTC	CASSPQGTNIQYF
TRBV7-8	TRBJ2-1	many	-	TGTGCCAGCAGCCCAAGGGATACTAAAGGGAATGAGCAGTTCTTC	CASSPRDTKGNEQFF
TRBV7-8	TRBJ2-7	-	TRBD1	TGTGCCAGCAGCTACCGAGCCCAGGACAGGGGGGGGGTATACGAGCAGTACTTC	CASSYRAQDRGGVYEQYF
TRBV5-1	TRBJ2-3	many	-	TGCGCCAGCAGCTCATACGACACAGATACGCAGTATTTT	CASSSYDTDTQYF
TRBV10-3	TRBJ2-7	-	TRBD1	TGTGCCATCGCCGACCCGGGACAGGGGACCTACGAGCAGTGCTTC	CAIADPGQGTYEQCF
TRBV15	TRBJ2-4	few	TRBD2	TGTGCCACCAGCACTCCAATCTCGGGACTAGGTATTGGGTTGTCCAAAAACATTCAGTACTTC	CATSTPISGLGIGLSKNIQYF
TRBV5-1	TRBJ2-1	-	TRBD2	TGCGCCAGCAGCTCAGGGACTAGCGTTGAGCAGTTCTTC	CASSSGTSVEQFF
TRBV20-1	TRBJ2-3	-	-	TGCAGTGCTAGAGATGGCCAGGGAGCAGATACGCAGTATTTT	CSARDGQGADTQYF
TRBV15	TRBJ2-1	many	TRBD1	TGTGCCACCAGCAGGGGGACAGCCCTCAATGAGCAGTTCTTC	CATSRGTALNEQFF
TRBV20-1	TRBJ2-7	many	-	TGCAGTGGCAGGTACGACGAGCAGTACTTC	CSGRYDEQYF
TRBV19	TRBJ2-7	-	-	TGTGCCAGTAGTATGGGGGCTGGGACTGGCTTTTACGAGCAGTACTTC	CASSMGAGTGFYEQYF
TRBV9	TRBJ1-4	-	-	TGTGCCAGCAGCGTAGACGAAAGGCTTCTGTTTTTT	CASSVDERLLFF
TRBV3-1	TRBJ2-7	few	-	TGTGCCAGCAGCCGACGTGACAGCTCCTACGAGCAGTACTTC	CASSRRDSSYEQYF
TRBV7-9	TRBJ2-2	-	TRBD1	TGTGCCAGCAGCCGTCCGGGACAGGGAGTTTACACCGGGGAGCTGTTTTTT	CASSRPGQGVYTGELFF
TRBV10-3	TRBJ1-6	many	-	TGTGCCATCAGGGGGCTTCCCCGGGGATCACCCCTCCACTTT	CAIRGLPRGSPLHF
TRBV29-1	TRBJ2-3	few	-	TGCAGCTCCGCCCGGGGTCCCACAGATACGCAGTATTTT	CSSARGPTDTQYF
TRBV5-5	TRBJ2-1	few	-	TGTGCCAGCAGCCCCCTTGCTAACCTCTTCTACAATGAGCAGTTCTTC	CASSPLANLFYNEQFF
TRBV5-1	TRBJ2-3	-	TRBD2	TGCGCCAGCAGTAGGCGGGGGGAAACAGATACGCAGTATTTT	CASSRRGETDTQYF
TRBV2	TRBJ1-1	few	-	TGTGCCAGCACCCTACATGAAGCTTTCTTT	CASTLHEAFF
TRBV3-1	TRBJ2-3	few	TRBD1	TGTGCCAGCAGCAAAAGACAGGGTGAGGGCACAGATACGCAGTATTTT	CASSKRQGEGTDTQYF
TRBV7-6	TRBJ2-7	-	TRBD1	TGTGCCAGCAGCCCTGGGTACAGGGGAACCTACGAGCAGTACTTC	CASSPGYRGTYEQYF
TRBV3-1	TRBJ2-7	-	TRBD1	TGTGCCAGCATCGGACAGGGATCCTACGAGCAGTACTTC	CASIGQGSYEQYF
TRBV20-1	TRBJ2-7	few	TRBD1	TGCAGTGCTAGAGGGGACAGGGACGAGCAGTACTTC	CSARGDRDEQYF
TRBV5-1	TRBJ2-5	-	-	TGCGCCAGCAGCTTGGAAGGTCATCTACAAGAGACCCAGTACTTC	CASSLEGHLQETQYF